Listed here are 14 T cell receptor beta chains from one sample, sequenced in a study of beta chain features in type 1 diabetes. General observations from the study: Shortening that was moderate but significant affected the TCRB CDR3s of Type 1 diabetes patients in all four CD4+ subsets.

Expressed TCRB transcripts got sequenced, as all isolated RNA was reverse transcribed. Profiled with immunoSEQ multiplex PCR; TCRdb holds only in-frame clones, not every one. The data contain roughly 150,000 clones, around 8% of them seen just once; the ten biggest clones take up about 0.95%. The antigens of these receptors remain unknown. The specimen sequenced was central memory CD4+ T cells from blood. All receptors come from a woman aged 40 to 50 with type 1 diabetes.

There are a few counts of this clone. The chain has TRBV4-3 and TRBJ1-6, with 8 bases fitting TRBD1. CDR3 size: 15 residues. The junction had 5 bases not matched to a gene; V was cut back by 5 bases and J by 5 bases. From germline, CDR1 is LGHNA and CDR2 YSLEER. The CDR3 region has the DNA TGCGCCAGCAGCGAGGACAGGGCTAATAATTCACCCCTCCACTTT. Its translation is CASSEDRANNSPLHF.

This clone was counted between two and nine times. This chain uses TRBV30 with TRBJ2-6, with TRBD1 identical over 8 bases. Germline V CDR1 and CDR2: GTSNPN, SVGIG (reference sequence). V dropped 4 bases and J dropped 3; count of bases not matched to a gene: 5. The CDR3 has 15 residues. The CDR3 protein is CAWTQGAGGANVLTF. The DNA for the CDR3 is TGTGCCTGGACCCAGGGGGCGGGTGGGGCCAACGTCCTGACTTTC.

The V and J genes are TRBV2 and TRBJ1-5, with TRBD1 as a possible D gene (6 bases). Looked up from germline, CDR1 is SNHLY and CDR2 is FYNNEI. Trimming removed 5 bases at V and 0 bases at J, with 14 bases between. CDR3 length equals 16 residues. CDR3 coding DNA: TGTGCCAGCAGTCCCCGAGGGGACATTAGCAATCAGCCCCAGCATTTT. It encodes CASSPRGDISNQPQHF.

The gene calls are TRBV6-6 and TRBJ2-1; 7 bases line up with TRBD1. Germline V lookup: CDR1 MNHNY, CDR2 SVGAGI (reference sequence). With V trimmed by 4 bases and J by 0 bases, 6 bases remained unmatched. The CDR3 consists of 16 residues. Written as DNA, the CDR3 is TGTGCCAGCAGTTCAACCCAGGGGGTCTCCTACAATGAGCAGTTCTTC. Its protein product is CASSSTQGVSYNEQFF.

This clone turned up a few times. The chain is built from TRBV9 and TRBJ1-2; D not resolved. The length of the CDR3 is 14 residues. Germline lookup yields CDR1 SGDLS and CDR2 YYNGEE. The V end was cut by 5 bases, the J end by 2 bases, with 13 bases between. CDR3 loop: CASSPGNSNYGYTF. CDR3 DNA sequence: TGTGCCAGCAGTCCAGGAAACAGCAACTATGGCTACACCTTC. The complete variable domain, with remaining parts taken from reference TRBV9 and TRBJ1-2, reads DSGVTQTPKHLITATGQRVTLRCSPRSGDLSVYWYQQSLDQGLQFLIQYYNGEERAKGNILERFSAQQFPDLHSELNLSSLELGDSALYFCASSPGNSNYGYTFGSGTRLTVV.

This chain links TRBV4-2 with TRBJ1-2; tentative D call: TRBD1 (5 bases). CDR3 length: 15 residues. V was cut by 5 bases and J by 1 base, with 14 bases left in between. CDR1 LGHNA and CDR2 YNFKEQ come from the germline V gene. CDR3 in DNA: TGTGCCAGCAGCGTGGGACTAAACAGTAACTATGGCTACACCTTC. Protein sequence: CASSVGLNSNYGYTF.

This clone was observed a few times. The chain combines TRBV5-4 with TRBJ2-1; 9 nucleotides align to TRBD1. Germline CDR1 SGHNT, CDR2 YYREEE (reference sequence). The CDR3 contains 15 residues. The junction had 4 bases not matched to a gene; V was cut back by 0 bases and J by 6 bases. CDR3: CASSLGQGEVNEQFF. The CDR3 DNA reads TGTGCCAGCAGCTTGGGACAGGGGGAGGTCAATGAGCAGTTCTTC.

This clone turned up a few times. V and J are TRBV30 and TRBJ2-7, with TRBD2 matching over 11 bases. This CDR3 contains 13 residues. CDR1 is GTSNPN and CDR2 is SVGIG in the germline V gene (reference sequence). Germline trimming cut 3 bases from V and 3 bases from J; bases unmatched to any gene: 1. In DNA, the CDR3 is TGTGCCTGGAGGCTAGCGGGAGGCTACGAGCAGTACTTC. Its protein is CAWRLAGGYEQYF.

The chain carries TRBV5-1 and TRBJ1-6, with 7 nucleotides matching TRBD1. This CDR3 is 14 amino acids long. Germline assignment: CDR1 SGHRS and CDR2 YFSETQ. The J segment lost 14 bases and the V segment lost 2 bases, leaving 10 bases of the junction unmatched. The CDR3 protein is CASSFGQEQGTLHF. CDR3 bases: TGCGCCAGCAGCTTCGGACAGGAACAGGGAACCCTCCACTTT.

This clone was recorded a few times. The chain links TRBV29-1 to TRBJ1-4, with D unresolved. Trimming cost V 4 bases and J 8 bases, with 11 bases left between them. The CDR3 loop spans 12 amino acids. The germline gives CDR1 SQVTM, CDR2 ANQGSEA. CDR3 region: CSVGSPGEKLFF. Written as DNA, the CDR3 is TGCAGCGTTGGTTCCCCGGGGGAAAAACTGTTTTTT.

This clone was recorded many times. The chain recombines TRBV9 with TRBJ1-1, with 9 bases lining up with TRBD1. The V gene end was trimmed by 0 bases and the J gene end by 7 bases; junction bases not matched to a gene: 10. Germline V gene sequence: CDR1 SGDLS, CDR2 YYNGEE. The CDR3 consists of 16 residues. The CDR3 coding sequence is TGTGCCAGCAGCGTAGGTACAGGGGGCACGGTTGGTGAAGCTTTCTTT. Translation: CASSVGTGGTVGEAFF.

This clone was seen a few times. This CDR3 is CASVWGGGAGNQPQHF. The CDR3 DNA is TGTGCCAGCGTGTGGGGGGGAGGGGCCGGAAATCAGCCCCAGCATTTT. The chain employs TRBV28 and TRBJ1-5; weak D call: TRBD1 (5 bases). Germline lookup yields CDR1 MDHEN and CDR2 SYDVKM. The CDR3 length is 16 residues. Trimming stripped 8 bases from V and 4 bases from J, with 21 bases between.

This sequence joins TRBV30 and TRBJ2-7; 9 bases are shared with TRBD1. Germline CDR1 GTSNPN, CDR2 SVGIG (reference sequence). CDR3 length equals 16 residues. Trimming cost V 2 bases and J 6 bases; bases outside gene matches: 14. CDR3 sequence reads: CAWSKHRGPDIGEQYF. The CDR3, as DNA: TGTGCCTGGAGTAAACACAGGGGGCCCGACATAGGCGAGCAGTACTTC. The variable domain in full, completed from reference TRBV30 and TRBJ2-7, reads SQTIHQWPATLVQPVGSPLSLECTVEGTSNPNLYWYRQAAGRGLQLLFYSVGIGQISSEVPQNLSASRPQDRQFILSSKKLLLSDSGFYLCAWSKHRGPDIGEQYFGPGTRLTVT.

The rearrangement uses TRBV11-2 and TRBJ2-3, with a possible D match to TRBD2 (6 bases). Per germline, CDR1 SGHAT and CDR2 FQNNGV. The CDR3 runs 14 residues. V lost 5 bases to trimming and J lost 3 bases, with 12 bases between them. The CDR3 nucleotides read TGTGCCAGCAGCATTTCGGGGGAAACAGATACGCAGTATTTT. Its translation: CASSISGETDTQYF.